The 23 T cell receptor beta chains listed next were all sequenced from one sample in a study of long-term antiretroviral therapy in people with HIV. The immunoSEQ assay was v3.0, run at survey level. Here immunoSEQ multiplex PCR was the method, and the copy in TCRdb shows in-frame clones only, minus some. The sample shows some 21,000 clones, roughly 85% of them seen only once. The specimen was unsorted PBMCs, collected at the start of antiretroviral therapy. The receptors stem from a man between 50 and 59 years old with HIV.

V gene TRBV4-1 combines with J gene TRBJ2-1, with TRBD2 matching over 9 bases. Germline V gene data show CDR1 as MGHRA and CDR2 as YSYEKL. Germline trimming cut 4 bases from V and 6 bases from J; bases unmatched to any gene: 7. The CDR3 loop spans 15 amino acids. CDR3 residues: CASSRRAGGPNEQFF. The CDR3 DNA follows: TGCGCCAGCAGCCGGCGGGCGGGAGGGCCCAATGAGCAGTTCTTC.

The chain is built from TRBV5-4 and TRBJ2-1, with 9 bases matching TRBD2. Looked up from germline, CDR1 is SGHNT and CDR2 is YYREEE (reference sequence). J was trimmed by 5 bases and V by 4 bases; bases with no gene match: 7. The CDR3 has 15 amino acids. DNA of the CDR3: TGTGCCAGCAGCCTACCTAGCGGGATAGACAATGAGCAGTTCTTC. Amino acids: CASSLPSGIDNEQFF.

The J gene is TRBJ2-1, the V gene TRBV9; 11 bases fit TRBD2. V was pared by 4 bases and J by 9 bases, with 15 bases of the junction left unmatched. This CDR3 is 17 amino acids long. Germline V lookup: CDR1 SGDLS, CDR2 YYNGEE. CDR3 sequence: CASSLSPKTSGSVEQFF. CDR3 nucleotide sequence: TGTGCCAGCAGCCTCTCCCCGAAAACTAGCGGGAGTGTTGAGCAGTTCTTC.

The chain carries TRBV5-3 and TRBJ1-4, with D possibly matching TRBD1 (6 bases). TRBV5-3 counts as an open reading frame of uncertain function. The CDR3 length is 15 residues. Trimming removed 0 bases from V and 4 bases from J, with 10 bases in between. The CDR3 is CARSLDGQLNEKLFF. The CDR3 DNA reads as TGTGCCAGAAGCTTGGACGGACAGCTTAATGAAAAACTGTTTTTT.

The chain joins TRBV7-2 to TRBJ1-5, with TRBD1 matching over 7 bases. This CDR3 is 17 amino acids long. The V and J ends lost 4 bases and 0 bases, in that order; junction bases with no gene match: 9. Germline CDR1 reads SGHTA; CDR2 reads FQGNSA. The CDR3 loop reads CASSSHATGPSNQPQHF. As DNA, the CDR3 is TGTGCCAGCAGCTCTCACGCGACAGGGCCTAGCAATCAGCCCCAGCATTTT.

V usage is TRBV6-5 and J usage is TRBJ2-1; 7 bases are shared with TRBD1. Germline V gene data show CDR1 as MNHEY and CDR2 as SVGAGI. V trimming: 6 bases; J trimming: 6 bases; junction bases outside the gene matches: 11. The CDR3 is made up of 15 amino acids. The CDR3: CASSRRQGGGNEQFF. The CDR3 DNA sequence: TGTGCCAGCAGCCGACGACAGGGTGGCGGCAATGAGCAGTTCTTC.

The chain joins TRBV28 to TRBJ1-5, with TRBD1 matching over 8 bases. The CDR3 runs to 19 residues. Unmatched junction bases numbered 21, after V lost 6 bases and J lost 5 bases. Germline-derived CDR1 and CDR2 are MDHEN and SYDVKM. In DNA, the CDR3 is TGTGCCAGCAGCCCACGCGCGCTTTGGACAGGGTTAAGAGATCAGCCCCAGCATTTT. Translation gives CASSPRALWTGLRDQPQHF.

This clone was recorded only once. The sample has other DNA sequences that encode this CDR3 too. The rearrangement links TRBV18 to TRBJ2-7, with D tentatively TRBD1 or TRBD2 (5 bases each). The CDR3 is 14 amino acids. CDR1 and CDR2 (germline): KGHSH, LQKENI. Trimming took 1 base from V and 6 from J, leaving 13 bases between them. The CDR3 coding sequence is TGTGCCAGCTCACCACGGGGCGGGTTGGGCGAGCAGTACTTC. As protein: CASSPRGGLGEQYF.

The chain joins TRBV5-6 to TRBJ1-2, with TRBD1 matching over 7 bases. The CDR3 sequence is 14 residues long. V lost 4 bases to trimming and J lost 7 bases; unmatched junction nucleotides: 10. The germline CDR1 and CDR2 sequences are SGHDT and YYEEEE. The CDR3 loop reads CASSPLGYRGGYTF. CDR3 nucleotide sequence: TGTGCCAGCAGCCCCCTAGGGTACAGGGGTGGCTACACCTTC.

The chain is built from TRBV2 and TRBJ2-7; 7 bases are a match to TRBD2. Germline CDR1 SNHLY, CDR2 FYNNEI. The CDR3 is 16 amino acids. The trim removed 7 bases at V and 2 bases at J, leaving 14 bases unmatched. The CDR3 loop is CASMGREGEEAYEQYF. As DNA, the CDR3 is TGTGCCAGCATGGGCAGGGAGGGAGAAGAAGCCTACGAGCAGTACTTC.

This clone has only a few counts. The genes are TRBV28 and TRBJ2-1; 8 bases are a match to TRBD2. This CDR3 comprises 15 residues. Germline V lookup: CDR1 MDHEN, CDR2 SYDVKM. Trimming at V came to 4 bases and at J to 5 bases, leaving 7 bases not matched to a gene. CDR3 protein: CASSWSGRVHNEQFF. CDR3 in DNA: TGTGCCAGCAGTTGGAGCGGGAGAGTCCACAATGAGCAGTTCTTC.

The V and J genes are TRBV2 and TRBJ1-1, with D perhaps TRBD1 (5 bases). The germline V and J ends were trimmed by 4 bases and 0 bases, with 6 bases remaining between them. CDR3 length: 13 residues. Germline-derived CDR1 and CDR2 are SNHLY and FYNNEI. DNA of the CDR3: TGTGCCAGCAGTGGACAGATGAACACTGAAGCTTTCTTT. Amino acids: CASSGQMNTEAFF.

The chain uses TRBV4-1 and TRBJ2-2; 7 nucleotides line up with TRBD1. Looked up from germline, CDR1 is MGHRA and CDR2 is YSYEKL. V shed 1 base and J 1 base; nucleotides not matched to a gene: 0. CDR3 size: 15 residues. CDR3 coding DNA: TGCGCCAGCAGCCAAGGGGACAGGAACACCGGGGAGCTGTTTTTT. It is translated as CASSQGDRNTGELFF.

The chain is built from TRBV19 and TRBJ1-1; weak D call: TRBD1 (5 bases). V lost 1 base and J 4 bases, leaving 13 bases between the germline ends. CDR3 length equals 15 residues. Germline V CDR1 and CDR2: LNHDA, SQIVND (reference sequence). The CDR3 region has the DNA TGTGCCAGTAGTATAGGGCGGGGCATAGGCACTGAAGCTTTCTTT. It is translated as CASSIGRGIGTEAFF.

CDR3 in amino acids: CASSPPGSTDTQYF. CDR3 DNA: TGTGCCAGCAGCCCCCCCGGGAGCACAGATACGCAGTATTTT. This chain joins TRBV7-9 and TRBJ2-3; D gene unclear. V lost 5 bases, J lost 0 bases, and 9 bases lay in between. The CDR3 length is 14 residues. The germline CDR1 and CDR2 sequences are SEHNR and FQNEAQ (reference sequence).

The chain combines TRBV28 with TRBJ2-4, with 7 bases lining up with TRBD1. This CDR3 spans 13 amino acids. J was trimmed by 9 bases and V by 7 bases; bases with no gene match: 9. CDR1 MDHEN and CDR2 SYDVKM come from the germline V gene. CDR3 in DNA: TGTGCCAGCACCCTTCGGAGACAGGGCATTCAGTACTTC. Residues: CASTLRRQGIQYF. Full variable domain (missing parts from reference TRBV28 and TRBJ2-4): DVKVTQSSRYLVKRTGEKVFLECVQDMDHENMFWYRQDPGLGLRLIYFSYDVKMKEKGDIPEGYSVSREKKERFSLILESASTNQTSMYLCASTLRRQGIQYFGAGTRLSVL.

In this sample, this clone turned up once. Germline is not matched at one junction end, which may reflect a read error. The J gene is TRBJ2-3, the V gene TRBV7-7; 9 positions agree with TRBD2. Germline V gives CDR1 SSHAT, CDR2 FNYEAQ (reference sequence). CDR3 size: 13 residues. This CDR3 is CASSGGFTDTQYF. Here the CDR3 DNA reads TGTGCTAGCAGCGGGGGGTTTACAGATACGCAGTATTTT.

CDR3 coding DNA: TGTGCCAGCAGAGGGGTTTATGGAAACACCATATATTTT. Its translation: CASRGVYGNTIYF. This rearrangement joins TRBV28 to TRBJ1-3; possible D gene TRBD1, 5 bases. Germline CDR1 and CDR2: MDHEN and SYDVKM. The CDR3 loop spans 13 amino acids. V was clipped by 6 bases and J by 3 bases, with 9 bases between them.

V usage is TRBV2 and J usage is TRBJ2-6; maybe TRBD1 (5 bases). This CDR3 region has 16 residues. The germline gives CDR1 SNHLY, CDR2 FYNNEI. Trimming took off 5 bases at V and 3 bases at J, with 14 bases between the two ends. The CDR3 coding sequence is TGTGCCAGCAGTCCGACAAGGGGCTATGGGGCCAACGTCCTGACTTTC. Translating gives CASSPTRGYGANVLTF. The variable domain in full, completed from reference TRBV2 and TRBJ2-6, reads EPEVTQTPSHQVTQMGQEVILRCVPISNHLYFYWYRQILGQKVEFLVSFYNNEISEKSEIFDDQFSVERPDGSNFTLKIRSTKLEDSAMYFCASSPTRGYGANVLTFGAGSRLTVL.

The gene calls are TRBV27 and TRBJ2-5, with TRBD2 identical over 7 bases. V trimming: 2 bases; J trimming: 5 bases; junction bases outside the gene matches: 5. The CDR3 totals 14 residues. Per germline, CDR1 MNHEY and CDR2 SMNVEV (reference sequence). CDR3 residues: CASSLGLGGETQYF. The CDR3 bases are TGTGCCAGCAGTTTAGGACTGGGAGGGGAGACCCAGTACTTC.

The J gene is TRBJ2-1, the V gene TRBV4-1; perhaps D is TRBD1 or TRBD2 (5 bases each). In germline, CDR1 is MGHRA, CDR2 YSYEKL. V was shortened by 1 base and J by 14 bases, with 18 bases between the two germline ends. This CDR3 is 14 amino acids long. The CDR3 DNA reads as TGCGCCAGCAGCCAAGTTGGGACGTCCCTTACGGAGTTCTTC. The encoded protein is CASSQVGTSLTEFF.

The CDR3 reads CAWSDGQGNQPQHF. The CDR3 coding sequence is TGTGCCTGGAGTGATGGTCAGGGAAATCAGCCCCAGCATTTT. The V and J genes are TRBV30 and TRBJ1-5; TRBD1 might be the D (5 bases). CDR1 GTSNPN and CDR2 SVGIG come from the germline V gene (reference sequence). The CDR3 runs to 14 residues. V lost 1 base and J lost 4, with 11 bases in between.

The chain's CDR3 is CAYDRGGGPLGKLFF. CDR3 DNA: TGCGCCTACGATCGAGGGGGGGGGCCCCTTGGGAAACTGTTTTTT. This chain uses TRBV23-1 with TRBJ1-4; tentative D call: TRBD1 (6 bases). TRBV23-1 is labeled an ORF, and its function is uncertain. V lost 11 bases to trimming and J lost 11 bases, with 27 bases between them. The CDR3 runs to 15 residues.